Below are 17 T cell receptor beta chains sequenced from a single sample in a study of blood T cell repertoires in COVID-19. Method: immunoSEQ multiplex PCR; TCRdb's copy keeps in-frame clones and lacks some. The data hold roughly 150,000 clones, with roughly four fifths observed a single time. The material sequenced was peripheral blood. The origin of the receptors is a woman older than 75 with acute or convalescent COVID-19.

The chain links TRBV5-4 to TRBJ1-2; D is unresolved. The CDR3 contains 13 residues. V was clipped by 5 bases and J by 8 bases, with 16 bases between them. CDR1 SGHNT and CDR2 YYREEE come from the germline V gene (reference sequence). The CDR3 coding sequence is TGTGCCAGCAGTCCGCCCGAAGCGGGCGGCTACACCTTC. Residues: CASSPPEAGGYTF.

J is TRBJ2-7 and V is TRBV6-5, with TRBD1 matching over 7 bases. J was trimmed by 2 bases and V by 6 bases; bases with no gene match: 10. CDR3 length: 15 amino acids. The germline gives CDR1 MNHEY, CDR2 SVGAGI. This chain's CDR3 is CASRDRDSLTYEQYF. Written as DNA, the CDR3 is TGTGCCAGCAGAGACCGGGACAGCCTAACCTACGAGCAGTACTTC.

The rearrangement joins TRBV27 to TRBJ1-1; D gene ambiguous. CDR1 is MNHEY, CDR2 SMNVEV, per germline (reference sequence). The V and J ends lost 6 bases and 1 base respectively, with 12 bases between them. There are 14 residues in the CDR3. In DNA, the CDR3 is TGTGCCAGCAGGCTCGGGATTTCGAACACTGAAGCTTTCTTT. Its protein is CASRLGISNTEAFF.

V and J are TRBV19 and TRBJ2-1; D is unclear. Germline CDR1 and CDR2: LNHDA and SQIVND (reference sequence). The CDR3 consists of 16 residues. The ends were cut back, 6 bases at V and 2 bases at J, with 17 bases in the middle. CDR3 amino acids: CASSPLRGSTYNEQFF. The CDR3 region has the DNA TGTGCCAGTAGCCCCCTCCGCGGATCCACCTACAATGAGCAGTTCTTC.

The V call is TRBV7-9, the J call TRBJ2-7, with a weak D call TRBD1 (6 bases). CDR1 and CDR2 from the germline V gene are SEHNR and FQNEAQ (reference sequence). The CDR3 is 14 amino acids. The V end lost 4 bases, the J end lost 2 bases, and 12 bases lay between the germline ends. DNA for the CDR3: TGTGCCAGCAGCTCCCGGGACACACCCTACGAGCAGTACTTC. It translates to CASSSRDTPYEQYF.

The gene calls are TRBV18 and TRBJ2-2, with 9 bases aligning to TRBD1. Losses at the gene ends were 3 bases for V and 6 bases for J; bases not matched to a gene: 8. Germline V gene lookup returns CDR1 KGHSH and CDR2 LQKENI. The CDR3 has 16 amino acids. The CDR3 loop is CASSPPQGQGPGELFF. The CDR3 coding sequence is TGTGCCAGCTCACCCCCACAGGGACAGGGACCCGGGGAGCTGTTTTTT.

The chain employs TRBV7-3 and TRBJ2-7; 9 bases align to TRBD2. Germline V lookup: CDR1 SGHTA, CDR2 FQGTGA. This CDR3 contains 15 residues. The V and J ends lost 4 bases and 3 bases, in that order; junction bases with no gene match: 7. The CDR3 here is CASSSQAGGIYEQYF. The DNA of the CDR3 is TGTGCCAGCAGCTCTCAAGCGGGGGGTATCTACGAGCAGTACTTC.

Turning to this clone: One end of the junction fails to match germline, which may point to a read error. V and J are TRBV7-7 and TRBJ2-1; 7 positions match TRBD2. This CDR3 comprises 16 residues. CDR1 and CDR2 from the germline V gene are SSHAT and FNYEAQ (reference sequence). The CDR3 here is CASSLNSGSSYNEQFF. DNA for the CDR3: TGTGCTAGCAGCCTCAATAGCGGGTCCTCCTACAATGAGCAGTTCTTC.

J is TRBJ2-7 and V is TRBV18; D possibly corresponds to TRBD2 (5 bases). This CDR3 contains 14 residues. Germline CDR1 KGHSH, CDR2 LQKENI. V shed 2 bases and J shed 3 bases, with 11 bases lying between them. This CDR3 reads CASSPKRVDYEQYF. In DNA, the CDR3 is TGTGCCAGCTCACCAAAGAGGGTGGACTACGAGCAGTACTTC.

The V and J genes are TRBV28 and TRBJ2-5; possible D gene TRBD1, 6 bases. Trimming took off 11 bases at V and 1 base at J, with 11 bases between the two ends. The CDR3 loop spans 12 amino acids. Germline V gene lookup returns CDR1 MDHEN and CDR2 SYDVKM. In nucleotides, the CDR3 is TGTGCCTCACGGACAGTCCAAGAGACCCAGTACTTC. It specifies CASRTVQETQYF.

CDR3 sequence: CASSQGISGVEQYF. As DNA, the CDR3 is TGTGCCAGCAGCCAAGGTATTAGCGGGGTCGAGCAGTACTTC. The chain links TRBV3-1 (or the pseudogene TRBV3-2) to TRBJ2-7; 8 bases match TRBD2. Trimming took 1 base from V and 6 from J; bases not matched to a gene: 5. Germline CDR1 and CDR2: LGHDT and YNNKEL (reference sequence). The CDR3 covers 14 residues.

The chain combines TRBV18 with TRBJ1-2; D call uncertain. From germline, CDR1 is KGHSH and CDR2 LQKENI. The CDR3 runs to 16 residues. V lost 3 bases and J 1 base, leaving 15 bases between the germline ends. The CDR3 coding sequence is TGTGCCAGCTCACCTCCCGGGGTTCGGATTAACTATGGCTACACCTTC. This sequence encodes CASSPPGVRINYGYTF.

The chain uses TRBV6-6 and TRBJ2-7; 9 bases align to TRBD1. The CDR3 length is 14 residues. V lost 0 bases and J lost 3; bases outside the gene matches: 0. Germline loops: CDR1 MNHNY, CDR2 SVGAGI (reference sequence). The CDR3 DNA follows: TGTGCCAGCAGTTACTCGGGACAGGGCTACGAGCAGTACTTC. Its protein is CASSYSGQGYEQYF.

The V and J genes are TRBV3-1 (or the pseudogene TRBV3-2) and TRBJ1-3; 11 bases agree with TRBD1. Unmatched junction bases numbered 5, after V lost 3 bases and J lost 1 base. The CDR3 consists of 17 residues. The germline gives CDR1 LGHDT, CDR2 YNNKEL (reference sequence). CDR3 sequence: CASSHPDRGLSGNTIYF. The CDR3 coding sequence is TGTGCCAGCAGCCACCCGGACAGGGGGCTTTCTGGAAACACCATATATTTT.

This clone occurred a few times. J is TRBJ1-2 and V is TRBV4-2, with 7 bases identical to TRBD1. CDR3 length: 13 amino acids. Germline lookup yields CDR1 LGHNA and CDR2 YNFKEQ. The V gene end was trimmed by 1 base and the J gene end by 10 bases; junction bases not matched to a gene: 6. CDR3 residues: CASSQGGGADYTF. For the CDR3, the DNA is TGTGCCAGCAGCCAAGGAGGGGGCGCAGACTACACCTTC.

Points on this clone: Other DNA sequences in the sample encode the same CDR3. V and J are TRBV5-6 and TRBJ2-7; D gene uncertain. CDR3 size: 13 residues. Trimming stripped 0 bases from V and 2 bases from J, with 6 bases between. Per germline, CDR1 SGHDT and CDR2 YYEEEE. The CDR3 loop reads CASSLDRPYEQYF. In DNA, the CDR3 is TGTGCCAGCAGCTTGGACAGACCCTACGAGCAGTACTTC.

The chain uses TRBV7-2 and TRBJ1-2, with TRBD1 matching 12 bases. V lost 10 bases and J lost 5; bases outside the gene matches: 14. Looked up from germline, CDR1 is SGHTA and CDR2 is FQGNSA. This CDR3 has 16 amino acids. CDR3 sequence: CATHLGGTGGVYGYTF. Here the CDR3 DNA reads TGTGCCACCCATCTTGGTGGGACAGGGGGCGTTTATGGCTACACCTTC.